Listed below are T cell receptor beta chains from one sample, sequenced in a study of blood T cell repertoires in COVID-19. TCRdb's table, derived via immunoSEQ multiplex PCR, lists solely in-frame clones and lacks some. The sample has approximately 200,000 clones, about 81% seen once; the top ten hold about 11%. Sequenced material: peripheral blood. These receptors were taken from a woman older than 75 with COVID-19, enrolled during active disease. Each CDR3 is given with its conserved first and last residue. A D gene is named only where the DNA matches it firmly. A row's size may be missing; if present it is once, few, many or a size class.

TRBV5-1	-	TRBD1	TRBJ2-1	TGCGCCAGCAGCTTGAAACCAGGGGGCATAACCGATGAGCAGTTCTTC	CASSLKPGGITDEQFF
TRBV28	few	-	TRBJ1-1	TGTGCCAGCAGTTTAGTCAGGGATACTGAAGCTTTCTTT	CASSLVRDTEAFF
TRBV7-9	-	-	TRBJ1-1	TGTGCCAGCAGCTTTGGCCAAGCGGCCACTGAAGCTTTCTTT	CASSFGQAATEAFF
TRBV5-5	-	TRBD1	TRBJ2-5	TGTGCCAGCAGCCCGGGACAGGGAGTGGAGACCCAGTACTTC	CASSPGQGVETQYF
TRBV5-1	-	-	TRBJ1-1	TGCGCCAGCACATTTTTCCCAGGGGCGGACACTGAAGCTTTCTTT	CASTFFPGADTEAFF
TRBV30	-	-	TRBJ2-6	TGTGCCTGGAGTGGGCGGCATGGGGCCAACGTCCTGACTTTC	CAWSGRHGANVLTF
TRBV18	-	TRBD1	TRBJ2-7	TGTGCCAGCTCACCGACCCTCTTCGGACAGGGCTACGAGCAGTACTTC	CASSPTLFGQGYEQYF
TRBV29-1	-	-	TRBJ1-1	TGCAGCGTTGAAGGTCAAGTCAGCACTGAAGCTTTCTTT	CSVEGQVSTEAFF
TRBV11-2	-	-	TRBJ2-3	TGTGCCAGCAGCTTAGGATGGGGGGACTTTGGTGATACGCAGTATTTT	CASSLGWGDFGDTQYF
TRBV7-9	-	TRBD1	TRBJ1-2	TGTGCCAGCAGCCCCCCACAGGGGATGAAAACTAACTATGGCTACACCTTC	CASSPPQGMKTNYGYTF
TRBV5-1	-	TRBD1	TRBJ2-3	TGCGCCAGCAGCTTAGACAGGGGAACCCGCACAGATACGCAGTATTTT	CASSLDRGTRTDTQYF
TRBV5-1	few	TRBD1	TRBJ1-2	TGCGCCAGCAGCTACCAGGGGGATGGCTACACCTTC	CASSYQGDGYTF
TRBV5-1	-	-	TRBJ2-7	TGCGCCAGCAGCTTTTATGGCAGGGTTAGAGACGAGCAGTACTTC	CASSFYGRVRDEQYF
TRBV25-1	-	-	TRBJ1-6	TGTGCCAGCAGTGAAGAAGGAGCAGGGAGGATTAATTCACCCCTCCACTTT	CASSEEGAGRINSPLHF
TRBV7-9	-	-	TRBJ2-1	TGTGCCAGCAGCCTGGGGACTTCCAGATACAATGAGCAGTTCTTC	CASSLGTSRYNEQFF
TRBV6-5	-	-	TRBJ1-1	TGTGCCAGCAGTTACTCGAATAGGGGAAACACTGAAGCTTTCTTT	CASSYSNRGNTEAFF
TRBV25-1	-	-	TRBJ1-2	TGTGCCAGCAGTGTAACAGAAAACTATGGCTACACCTTC	CASSVTENYGYTF
TRBV13	-	-	TRBJ2-2	TGTGCCAGCAGCACCTCGACAGGGAACACCGGGGAGCTGTTTTTT	CASSTSTGNTGELFF
TRBV19	once	-	TRBJ1-1	TGTGCCAGTACTTGGGGGGTCGACACTGAAGCTTTCTTT	CASTWGVDTEAFF
TRBV21-1	-	-	TRBJ1-5	TGTGCCAGCAGCAGCAGCTACAGGGTTATGAATCAGCCCCAGCATTTT	CASSSSYRVMNQPQHF
TRBV11-3	-	TRBD2	TRBJ2-1	TGTGCCAGCAGCCCCGACGGGACTAGCATCGATGAGCAGTTCTTC	CASSPDGTSIDEQFF
TRBV18	-	-	TRBJ1-3	TGTGCCAGCTCACCAATCGGGGATCGACTCTCTGGAAACACCATATATTTT	CASSPIGDRLSGNTIYF
TRBV2	few	TRBD1	TRBJ1-4	TGTGCCAGCAGTTCCGGGACAGGGGGTGAAAAACTGTTTTTT	CASSSGTGGEKLFF
TRBV13	-	TRBD2	TRBJ2-7	TGTGCCAGCAGCTTAATCCTAGCGGGGGGGATTTACGAGCAGTACTTC	CASSLILAGGIYEQYF
TRBV6-5	once	-	TRBJ1-3	TGTGCCAGCAGGATGGCTGCTGGAAACACCATATATTTT	CASRMAAGNTIYF
TRBV30	-	-	TRBJ2-3	TGTGCCTGGAGTGAGGGAGTCAGCACAGATACGCAGTATTTT	CAWSEGVSTDTQYF
TRBV12-5	-	TRBD2	TRBJ2-7	TGTGCTAGTGGTTTGGGGACGGGGGGGGCCTCCTACGAGCAGTACTTC	CASGLGTGGASYEQYF
TRBV20-1	-	TRBD2	TRBJ2-7	TGCAGTGCTAGTCCGAGCGGGGGTTTCTACGAGCAGTACTTC	CSASPSGGFYEQYF
TRBV7-9	-	-	TRBJ2-3	TGTGCCAGCAGCTTAGTTAGGGGGTCAGATACGCAGTATTTT	CASSLVRGSDTQYF
TRBV5-1	few	-	TRBJ1-1	TGCGCCAGCAGCTTGGCCGGGAGCGTAAGGGGCACTGAAGCTTTCTTT	CASSLAGSVRGTEAFF
TRBV29-1	once	TRBD1	TRBJ1-1	TGCAGCGTAGGACAGGCCCTTGGCACTGAAGCTTTCTTT	CSVGQALGTEAFF
TRBV3-1/TRBV3-2	-	TRBD1	TRBJ1-2	TGTGCCAGCAGTACACAGGGGTCTAACTATGGCTACACCTTC	CASSTQGSNYGYTF
TRBV19	few	-	TRBJ1-2	TGTGCCAGTAGTATAGACCAAGCCTATGGCTACACCTTC	CASSIDQAYGYTF
TRBV6-5	-	TRBD1	TRBJ2-7	TGTGCCAGCAGCTTCGGACAGGTTTGGATTCACGAGCAGTACTTC	CASSFGQVWIHEQYF
TRBV9	few	TRBD2	TRBJ2-7	TGTGCCAGCAGCCCCGGGGGGGGGAGGGCCTACGAGCAGTACTTC	CASSPGGGRAYEQYF
TRBV21-1	-	-	TRBJ2-7	TGTGCCAGCAGCAAGAGGTCTCACCCACCACGGGAGCAGTACTTC	CASSKRSHPPREQYF
TRBV7-2	-	TRBD1	TRBJ1-1	TGTGCCAGCAGCCCGGGACAGACTAACACTGAAGCTTTCTTT	CASSPGQTNTEAFF
TRBV7-9	-	-	TRBJ2-1	TGTGCCAGCAGCTTAGAGGGCGGGGCGGGACCCTCCTACAATGAGCAGTTCTTC	CASSLEGGAGPSYNEQFF
TRBV19	-	TRBD1	TRBJ1-5	TGTGCCAGTAGTATAGCAATTCTACAGGGGGGGAATCAGCCCCAGCATTTT	CASSIAILQGGNQPQHF
TRBV7-2	-	-	TRBJ1-2	TGTGCCAGCAGCGTACGGGGTTTAGCTAACTATGGCTACACCTTC	CASSVRGLANYGYTF
TRBV7-9	-	TRBD1	TRBJ1-2	TGTGCCAGCAGCTACGGGGCAGGGGGGTATGGCTACACCTTC	CASSYGAGGYGYTF
TRBV19	-	TRBD1	TRBJ1-5	TGTGCCAGTAGTATTGAAGGGACAGGGGATCAGCCCCAGCATTTT	CASSIEGTGDQPQHF
TRBV11-2	-	TRBD2	TRBJ2-7	TGTGCCAGCAGCTTAGTTGGTAGCGGGGGGTCCTACGAGCAGTACTTC	CASSLVGSGGSYEQYF
TRBV7-2	-	TRBD1	TRBJ1-6	TGTGCCAGCAGCTTAGGACCCCCCGGGACAGTGAATTCACCCCTCCACTTT	CASSLGPPGTVNSPLHF
TRBV28	-	TRBD1	TRBJ2-1	TGTGCCAGCAGTAGACAGGGGGTATACAATGAGCAGTTCTTC	CASSRQGVYNEQFF
TRBV7-3	few	TRBD2	TRBJ2-2	TGTGCCAGCAGCAGACTAGCGGGGGGCCCCAACACCGGGGAGCTGTTTTTT	CASSRLAGGPNTGELFF
TRBV19	once	TRBD1	TRBJ1-2	TGTGCCAGTATGGGACAGGGGAACTATGGCTACACCTTC	CASMGQGNYGYTF
TRBV14	few	-	TRBJ2-7	TGTGCCAGCAGCCAAATGTTGGGAGTCGAGCAGTACTTC	CASSQMLGVEQYF
TRBV6-5	-	TRBD1	TRBJ2-4	TGTGCCAGCAGTTCGCGACAGGGGGGGTTGGTGGCTCAGTACTTC	CASSSRQGGLVAQYF